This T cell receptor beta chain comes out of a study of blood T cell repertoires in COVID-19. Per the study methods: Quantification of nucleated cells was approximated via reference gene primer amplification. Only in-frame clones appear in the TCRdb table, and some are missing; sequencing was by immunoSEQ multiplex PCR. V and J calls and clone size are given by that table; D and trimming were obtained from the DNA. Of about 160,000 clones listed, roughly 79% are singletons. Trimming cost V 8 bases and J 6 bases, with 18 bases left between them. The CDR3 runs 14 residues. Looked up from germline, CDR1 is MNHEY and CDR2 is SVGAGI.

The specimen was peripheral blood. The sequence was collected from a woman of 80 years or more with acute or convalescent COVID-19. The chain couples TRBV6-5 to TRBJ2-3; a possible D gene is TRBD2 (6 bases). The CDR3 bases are TGTGCCAGCCAGAGGTGGAGGGGAGTGGATACGCAGTATTTT. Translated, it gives CASQRWRGVDTQYF.